One and the same sample provided the 24 T cell receptor beta chains below, sequenced in a study of blood T cell repertoires in COVID-19. Profiling relied on immunoSEQ multiplex PCR, and the TCRdb table lists in-frame clones only, not all of them. The sample carries about 190,000 clones, about four fifths recorded once. Sequenced input: PBMCs or T cells enriched from blood (not recorded which). These receptors all stem from a woman in her twenties or thirties who had recovered from COVID-19.

The chain couples TRBV13 to TRBJ2-1; 12 bases align to TRBD2. Germline values: CDR1 PRHDT, CDR2 FYEKMQ (reference sequence). Trimming at V came to 6 bases and at J to 8 bases, leaving 8 bases not matched to a gene. This CDR3 is built from 15 residues. The CDR3 DNA reads TGTGCCAGCAGTTCACTGACTAGCGGGAGTTATGAGCAGTTCTTC. This encodes CASSSLTSGSYEQFF.

The chain carries TRBV11-2 and TRBJ2-1; TRBD1 matches at 7 bases. Germline V gene sequence: CDR1 SGHAT, CDR2 FQNNGV. V was clipped by 3 bases and J by 7 bases; unmatched bases: 12. The CDR3 is made up of 16 amino acids. DNA for the CDR3: TGTGCCAGCAGCTTCATTCGAGGGGACAGATTTAATGAGCAGTTCTTC. It codes for CASSFIRGDRFNEQFF.

The chain has TRBV7-6 and TRBJ1-4, with D possibly TRBD1 on 5 matching bases. The CDR3 runs 14 residues. Trimming removed 5 bases from V and 5 bases from J, with 12 bases in between. Germline CDR1 reads SGHVS; CDR2 reads FNYEAQ. CDR3 bases: TGTGCCAGCAGCCTCGGGACTTTAAATGAAAAACTGTTTTTT. Its translation: CASSLGTLNEKLFF. The variable domain in full, with the rest retrieved from reference TRBV7-6 and TRBJ1-4, is GAGVSQSPRYKVTKRGQDVALRCDPISGHVSLYWYRQALGQGPEFLTYFNYEAQQDKSGLPNDRFSAERPEGSISTLTIQRTEQRDSAMYRCASSLGTLNEKLFFGSGTQLSVL.

The rearrangement links TRBV5-6 to TRBJ1-5; 10 bases map to TRBD1. J was trimmed by 6 bases and V by 4 bases; bases with no gene match: 7. Germline values: CDR1 SGHDT, CDR2 YYEEEE. The CDR3 has 15 residues. The CDR3 DNA is TGTGCCAGCAGCACGACCGGGACAGGGGTTCAGCCCCAGCATTTT. Amino acid sequence: CASSTTGTGVQPQHF.

The chain carries TRBV19 and TRBJ2-3, with 7 bases identical to TRBD2. The CDR3 sequence is 18 residues long. V lost 8 bases, J lost 2 bases, and 19 bases stayed unmatched. Germline V gene lookup returns CDR1 LNHDA and CDR2 SQIVND (reference sequence). The CDR3 is CASGPGVRIRDYTDTQYF. The CDR3 DNA reads TGTGCCAGTGGTCCCGGCGTTCGGATCCGGGACTACACAGATACGCAGTATTTT.

In this sample, this clone turned up once. The V gene is TRBV6-5, the J gene TRBJ1-1, with 10 nucleotides matching TRBD1. The V gene end was trimmed by 5 bases and the J gene end by 5 bases; junction bases not matched to a gene: 8. Germline V gene lookup returns CDR1 MNHEY and CDR2 SVGAGI. CDR3 size: 15 residues. CDR3 region: CASSRRDRGITEAFF. Here the CDR3 DNA reads TGTGCCAGCAGTAGACGGGACAGGGGAATTACTGAAGCTTTCTTT.

This clone was picked up a small number of times. The CDR3 spells CATRRATGDYGYTF. CDR3 DNA sequence: TGTGCCACCCGGCGTGCTACAGGGGACTATGGCTACACCTTC. The rearrangement joins TRBV6-5 to TRBJ1-2, with TRBD1 matching 7 bases. Trimming at V came to 10 bases and at J to 3 bases, leaving 11 bases not matched to a gene. The germline V gene has CDR1 MNHEY and CDR2 SVGAGI. The CDR3 has 14 residues.

DNA of the CDR3: TGTGCCAGTAGTCCCGAGGGGGTAGCTAATCAGCCCCAGCATTTT. Protein: CASSPEGVANQPQHF. The V and J genes are TRBV19 and TRBJ1-5, with D maybe TRBD1 (6 bases). The CDR3 consists of 15 residues. Trimming pared 5 bases from V and 4 bases from J, leaving 15 bases between. The germline gives CDR1 LNHDA, CDR2 SQIVND (reference sequence).

This clone was detected once. V and J are TRBV28 and TRBJ1-2; 8 bases line up with TRBD1. The germline gives CDR1 MDHEN, CDR2 SYDVKM. After removal of 5 bases from V and 8 bases from J, the junction contained 7 bases not matched to a gene. The CDR3 covers 13 residues. The CDR3 DNA sequence: TGTGCCAGCAGTCTGACAGGGGTTCAGGGCTACACCTTC. Amino acids: CASSLTGVQGYTF.

The chain couples TRBV4-1 to TRBJ1-2; TRBD1 matches at 9 bases. This CDR3 is built from 14 residues. Losses at the gene ends were 4 bases for V and 5 bases for J; bases not matched to a gene: 5. The germline V gene encodes CDR1 MGHRA and CDR2 YSYEKL. The CDR3 protein is CASSPRDRAYGYTF. The CDR3 bases are TGCGCCAGCAGCCCCCGGGACAGGGCGTATGGCTACACCTTC.

The chain has TRBV19 and TRBJ1-2, with D perhaps matching TRBD1 (5 bases). This CDR3 is 15 amino acids long. Trimming took off 7 bases at V and 7 bases at J, with 22 bases between the two ends. Germline lookup yields CDR1 LNHDA and CDR2 SQIVND (reference sequence). The CDR3 DNA sequence: TGTGCCAGTAAAAGGCAAGGGGCTCCCAGCGTTGGCTACACCTTC. Its translation: CASKRQGAPSVGYTF.

V gene TRBV3-1 (or the pseudogene TRBV3-2) combines with J gene TRBJ1-2, with TRBD1 matching over 7 bases. The ends lost 3 bases at V and 2 bases at J; junction bases unmatched: 3. CDR3 size: 14 residues. Germline V lookup: CDR1 LGHDT, CDR2 YNNKEL (reference sequence). For the CDR3, the DNA is TGTGCCAGCAGCCAGGGGACAGCGAACTATGGCTACACCTTC. Translating gives CASSQGTANYGYTF.

V gene TRBV7-2 combines with J gene TRBJ1-3, with 9 bases matching TRBD1. Unmatched junction bases numbered 4, after V lost 1 base and J lost 0 bases. Germline lookup yields CDR1 SGHTA and CDR2 FQGNSA. The CDR3 extends over 17 amino acids. CDR3 in amino acids: CASSLGTGGFSGNTIYF. The CDR3 DNA reads TGTGCCAGCAGCTTAGGAACAGGGGGCTTCTCTGGAAACACCATATATTTT.

The chain has TRBV5-4 and TRBJ2-3; D is ambiguous. V was shortened by 5 bases and J by 4 bases, with 17 bases between the two germline ends. Germline lookup yields CDR1 SGHNT and CDR2 YYREEE (reference sequence). The CDR3 totals 15 residues. CDR3 nucleotides: TGTGCCAGCAGTCCTAGGCTGCCTGGCGCAGATACGCAGTATTTT. This sequence encodes CASSPRLPGADTQYF.

The chain employs TRBV9 and TRBJ1-1, with D uncertain. Germline CDR1 and CDR2: SGDLS and YYNGEE. The CDR3 is 17 residues long. V was pared by 10 bases and J by 1 base, with 26 bases between. CDR3 nucleotide sequence: TGTGCCGTCTCCAGAATTCTCGGGGTGTGGGAGAACACTGAAGCTTTCTTT. Protein product: CAVSRILGVWENTEAFF.

The CDR3 reads CASSLNAEVTDTQYF. The CDR3 coding sequence is TGCGCCAGCAGCTTAAATGCGGAAGTCACAGATACGCAGTATTTT. This chain links TRBV5-1 with TRBJ2-3; no definite D call. V was cut by 2 bases and J by 2 bases, with 12 bases left in between. CDR1 SGHRS and CDR2 YFSETQ come from the germline V gene. The CDR3 totals 15 residues.

This rearrangement joins TRBV5-1 to TRBJ2-1; possible D gene TRBD2, 5 bases. CDR3 length: 13 amino acids. The germline V gene has CDR1 SGHRS and CDR2 YFSETQ. V was clipped by 2 bases and J by 14 bases, with 17 bases between them. The CDR3 nucleotides read TGCGCCAGCAGCTTAGATGGACGGGAACGGGAGTTCTTC. Its protein product is CASSLDGREREFF.

The J gene is TRBJ1-5, the V gene TRBV25-1, with TRBD1 matching over 12 bases. Germline loops: CDR1 MGHDK, CDR2 SYGVNS. The V gene end was trimmed by 6 bases and the J gene end by 6 bases; junction bases not matched to a gene: 6. This CDR3 has 15 amino acids. The CDR3 here is CASRGDRGHGQPQHF. The CDR3 DNA is TGTGCCAGCAGAGGGGACAGGGGGCATGGTCAGCCCCAGCATTTT.

This clone was counted between two and nine times. The chain joins TRBV28 to TRBJ2-7; a weak D match, TRBD1 (5 bases). Looked up from germline, CDR1 is MDHEN and CDR2 is SYDVKM. Trimming stripped 5 bases from V and 2 bases from J, with 22 bases between. This CDR3 comprises 17 residues. The CDR3 is CASSANRWGAEPYEQYV. The CDR3 DNA is TGTGCCAGCAGTGCCAACAGGTGGGGCGCGGAACCCTACGAGCAGTACGTC.

The rearrangement joins TRBV3-1 (or the pseudogene TRBV3-2) to TRBJ2-3; 10 bases are a match to TRBD2. V lost 0 bases, J lost 1 base, and 4 bases stayed unmatched. The CDR3 length is 17 residues. The germline gives CDR1 LGHDT, CDR2 YNNKEL (reference sequence). CDR3 sequence reads: CASSQDRLAGGTDTQYF. The CDR3 nucleotides are TGTGCCAGCAGCCAAGATCGGCTAGCGGGAGGCACAGATACGCAGTATTTT.

This rearrangement joins TRBV7-2 to TRBJ1-2; D may be TRBD1 (5 bases). The CDR3 has 14 residues. CDR1 SGHTA and CDR2 FQGNSA come from the germline V gene. V gave up 2 bases and J gave up 5 bases, with 12 bases separating them. For the CDR3, the DNA is TGTGCCAGCAGCTTATTAGGGGTCGGGTATGGCTACACCTTC. Translating gives CASSLLGVGYGYTF.

This chain links TRBV4-1 with TRBJ2-1; 7 bases line up with TRBD2. V lost 4 bases, J lost 7 bases, and 10 bases stayed unmatched. The germline V gene encodes CDR1 MGHRA and CDR2 YSYEKL. The CDR3 extends over 15 amino acids. CDR3 protein: CASSPALGGRNEQFF. CDR3 bases: TGCGCCAGCAGCCCCGCTTTGGGGGGGAGGAATGAGCAGTTCTTC.

This sequence joins TRBV12-3 or TRBV12-4 and TRBJ2-1; TRBD2 might be the D (6 bases). This CDR3 has 12 amino acids. The ends were cut back, 9 bases at V and 8 bases at J, with 14 bases in the middle. CDR3 in amino acids: CASKDYEHEQFF. Written as DNA, the CDR3 is TGTGCCAGTAAGGACTATGAGCATGAGCAGTTCTTC.

In its sample, this clone was seen once. DNA of the CDR3: TGCGCCAGCAGCTGGACAGGGATCAATCAGCCCCAGCATTTT. This encodes CASSWTGINQPQHF. The chain combines TRBV5-1 with TRBJ1-5, with 8 bases matching TRBD1. From germline, CDR1 is SGHRS and CDR2 YFSETQ. Trimming at V came to 3 bases and at J to 3 bases, leaving 2 bases not matched to a gene. This CDR3 contains 14 residues.